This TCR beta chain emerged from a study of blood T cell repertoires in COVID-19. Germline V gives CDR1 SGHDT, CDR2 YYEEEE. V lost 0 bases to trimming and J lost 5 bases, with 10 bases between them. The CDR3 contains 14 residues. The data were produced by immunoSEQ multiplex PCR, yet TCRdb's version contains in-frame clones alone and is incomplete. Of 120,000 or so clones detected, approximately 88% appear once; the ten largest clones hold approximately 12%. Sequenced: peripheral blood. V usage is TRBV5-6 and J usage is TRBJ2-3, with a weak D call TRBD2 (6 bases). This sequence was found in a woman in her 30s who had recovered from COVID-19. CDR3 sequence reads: CASSLAAGLDTQYF. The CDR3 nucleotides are TGTGCCAGCAGCTTGGCGGCGGGGTTAGATACGCAGTATTTT.